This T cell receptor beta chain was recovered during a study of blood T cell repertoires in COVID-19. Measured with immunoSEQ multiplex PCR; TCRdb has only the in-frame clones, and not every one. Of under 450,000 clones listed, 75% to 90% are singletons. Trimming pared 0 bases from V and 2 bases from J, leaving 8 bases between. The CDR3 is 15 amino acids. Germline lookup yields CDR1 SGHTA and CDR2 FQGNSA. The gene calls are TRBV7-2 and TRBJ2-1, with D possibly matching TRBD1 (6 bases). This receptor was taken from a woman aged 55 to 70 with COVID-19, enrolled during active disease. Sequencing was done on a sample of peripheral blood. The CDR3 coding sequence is TGTGCCAGCAGCTTAGCCCGGACAGCCTACAATGAGCAGTTCTTC. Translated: CASSLARTAYNEQFF.